One and the same sample provided the 32 T cell receptor beta chains below, sequenced in a study of control samples from healthy donors and cancer patients. Method: immunoSEQ multiplex PCR; TCRdb's copy keeps in-frame clones and lacks some. The table lists 120,000 or so clones, more than 75% of them singletons. The sample comprised blood. Receptors were obtained from a man aged 35-49 years in good health.

As to this clone: At one boundary the junction diverges from the germline segment, which might be a read error. J is TRBJ1-5 and V is TRBV7-9; the D is unclear. CDR1 and CDR2 (germline): SEHNR, FQNEAQ (reference sequence). CDR3 length equals 14 residues. The CDR3 DNA reads TGTGCCAGCAGCGGACCCGCTGCCAATCAACCCCAGCATTTT. Translated, it gives CASSGPAANQPQHF.

The chain is built from TRBV9 and TRBJ2-4; D could derive from TRBD1 or TRBD2 (5 bases each). V was pared by 3 bases and J by 9 bases, with 16 bases between. The CDR3 consists of 14 residues. Germline V gene sequence: CDR1 SGDLS, CDR2 YYNGEE. The CDR3 here is CASSAGDLRGIQYF. Here the CDR3 DNA reads TGTGCCAGCAGCGCCGGGGACCTACGGGGCATTCAGTACTTC.

This clone was counted a few times. The chain combines TRBV5-6 with TRBJ2-3, with 11 bases lining up with TRBD1. CDR3 length: 16 amino acids. Germline CDR1 is SGHDT and CDR2 is YYEEEE. Unmatched junction bases numbered 5, after V lost 2 bases and J lost 3 bases. CDR3 nucleotides: TGTGCCAGCAGCTTCCGGACAGGGGGCTTGACAGATACGCAGTATTTT. Its translation: CASSFRTGGLTDTQYF.

The genes are TRBV2 and TRBJ2-3; 9 positions agree with TRBD2. The V and J ends lost 2 bases and 4 bases, in that order; junction bases with no gene match: 10. This CDR3 region has 17 residues. The germline CDR1 and CDR2 sequences are SNHLY and FYNNEI. CDR3: CASSECPAGGGADTQYF. The CDR3 nucleotides read TGTGCCAGCAGTGAATGTCCGGCGGGGGGGGGCGCAGATACGCAGTATTTT.

The J gene is TRBJ1-1, the V gene TRBV25-1; TRBD1 agrees at 9 bases. This CDR3 is 14 amino acids long. CDR1 and CDR2 (germline): MGHDK, SYGVNS. With 4 bases clipped from V and 3 bases from J, the junction kept 3 bases outside the gene matches. The CDR3 DNA reads as TGTGCCAGCAGTGGGACAGGGGCCCACACTGAAGCTTTCTTT. Translation gives CASSGTGAHTEAFF.

As regards this clone: One end of the junction does not line up with germline, which may come from a read error. In DNA, the CDR3 is TGTGCCACCAGTGATAGGGACAGGGCGCGCCACCGGGGAGCTGTTTTT. Its protein is CATSDRDRARHRGAVF. The chain couples TRBV24-1 to TRBJ2-2; 9 bases fit TRBD1. The CDR3 runs 16 residues. The V gene's germline CDR1 is KGHDR and CDR2 SFDVKD.

The chain combines TRBV21-1 with TRBJ2-5; the table's D call, TRBD1, was not checked against the DNA. TRBV21-1 is shown as a pseudogene. This CDR3 has 14 amino acids. The CDR3 bases are TGTGCCAGCAGCCTTTCGCACACCCAAGAGACCCAGTACTTC. It yields the protein CASSLSHTQETQYF.

The chain carries TRBV30 and TRBJ2-6; D not certain. The V end was cut by 0 bases, the J end by 0 bases, with 12 bases between. The germline gives CDR1 GTSNPN, CDR2 SVGIG (reference sequence). The CDR3 consists of 17 residues. This CDR3 is CAWSVSVLRSGANVLTF. The CDR3 DNA sequence: TGTGCCTGGAGTGTAAGTGTCCTCCGCTCTGGGGCCAACGTCCTGACTTTC.

J is TRBJ1-1 and V is TRBV20-1, with no clear D. The CDR3 length is 13 residues. The germline gives CDR1 DFQATT, CDR2 SNEGSKA (reference sequence). Deletions cut 3 bases from V and 0 bases from J, with 8 bases between. The CDR3 sequence: CSASETMNTEAFF. DNA for the CDR3: TGCAGTGCTAGTGAGACCATGAACACTGAAGCTTTCTTT.

The chain is built from TRBV7-2 and TRBJ1-5, with a possible D match to TRBD1 (5 bases). CDR3 length: 15 amino acids. V lost 5 bases and J lost 3, with 14 bases in between. CDR1 and CDR2 (germline): SGHTA, FQGNSA. CDR3 amino acids: CASSTGLGPNQPQHF. The CDR3 nucleotides are TGTGCCAGCAGCACGGGACTCGGGCCCAATCAGCCCCAGCATTTT. Drawing the rest from reference TRBV7-2 and TRBJ1-5, the complete variable domain is GAGVSQSPSNKVTEKGKDVELRCDPISGHTALYWYRQSLGQGLEFLIYFQGNSAPDKSGLPSDRFSAERTGGSVSTLTIQRTQQEDSAVYLCASSTGLGPNQPQHFGDGTRLSIL.

The chain combines TRBV29-1 with TRBJ1-2; a weak D match, TRBD1 (5 bases). The CDR3 length is 12 residues. V lost 1 base, J lost 7 bases, and 10 bases lay in between. Germline assignment: CDR1 SQVTM and CDR2 ANQGSEA. DNA for the CDR3: TGCAGCGTTGAAGGGGGGGGATCTGGCTACACCTTC. It specifies CSVEGGGSGYTF.

The CDR3 loop is CASSRGSNQPQHF. In nucleotides, the CDR3 is TGTGCCAGCAGTAGGGGCAGTAATCAGCCCCAGCATTTT. V and J are TRBV6-5 and TRBJ1-5; TRBD1 is a possible D gene (5 bases). This CDR3 region has 13 residues. V was trimmed by 5 bases and J by 4 bases, leaving 9 bases between them. CDR1 and CDR2 from the germline V gene are MNHEY and SVGAGI.

J is TRBJ2-7 and V is TRBV30, with TRBD2 matching over 8 bases. This CDR3 is built from 14 residues. Germline trimming cut 3 bases from V and 0 bases from J; bases unmatched to any gene: 4. Germline values: CDR1 GTSNPN, CDR2 SVGIG (reference sequence). CDR3 nucleotides: TGTGCCTGGAGGTCGGGAGGGGGCTCCTACGAGCAGTACTTC. Amino acids: CAWRSGGGSYEQYF.

V is TRBV7-3 and J is TRBJ2-3; D is unclear. The germline V gene has CDR1 SGHTA and CDR2 FQGTGA. The V and J ends lost 3 bases and 4 bases respectively, with 8 bases between them. This CDR3 is built from 13 residues. The CDR3 nucleotides are TGTGCCAGCAGCTTGGCAGGTCCAGATACGCAGTATTTT. This translates into CASSLAGPDTQYF.

This clone was recorded once. The gene calls are TRBV25-1 and TRBJ2-7; D gene uncertain. The V gene lost 6 bases and the J gene lost 5 bases, with 8 bases spanning the gap. The CDR3 loop spans 11 amino acids. Germline values: CDR1 MGHDK, CDR2 SYGVNS. The CDR3 is CASSARNEQYF. CDR3 sequence (DNA): TGTGCCAGCAGCGCCCGGAACGAGCAGTACTTC.

The chain is built from TRBV24-1 and TRBJ2-1; 7 bases are shared with TRBD1. Germline CDR1 reads KGHDR; CDR2 reads SFDVKD. With V trimmed by 4 bases and J by 8 bases, 7 bases remained unmatched. CDR3 length: 14 amino acids. The CDR3 reads CATSDMTGSDEQFF. The CDR3 region has the DNA TGTGCCACCAGTGACATGACAGGGTCGGATGAGCAGTTCTTC.

This chain joins TRBV25-1 and TRBJ1-3, with D uncertain. The CDR3 is made up of 17 amino acids. Germline assignment: CDR1 MGHDK and CDR2 SYGVNS. With 6 bases removed from V and 3 bases from J, the gap between germline ends came to 21 bases. The CDR3 spells CASRPLCISLIGNTIYF. DNA for the CDR3: TGTGCCAGCAGACCCCTCTGTATCTCTCTCATTGGAAACACCATATATTTT.

The chain couples TRBV12-3 or TRBV12-4 to TRBJ2-7; 9 bases map to TRBD1. The trim removed 6 bases at V and 7 bases at J, leaving 4 bases unmatched. This CDR3 has 12 amino acids. CDR3 coding DNA: TGTGCCAGCAGCAGGACAGGGGTAGAGCAGTACTTC. Protein product: CASSRTGVEQYF.

V gene TRBV24-1 combines with J gene TRBJ2-1, with 7 positions matching TRBD2. Germline trimming cut 9 bases from V and 3 bases from J; bases unmatched to any gene: 7. The CDR3 contains 14 residues. Germline CDR1 reads KGHDR; CDR2 reads SFDVKD. CDR3 residues: CATGSAGIYNEQFF. CDR3 coding DNA: TGTGCCACCGGGTCAGCGGGGATCTACAATGAGCAGTTCTTC.

V is TRBV12-3 or TRBV12-4 and J is TRBJ1-1; 8 bases map to TRBD1. V gave up 3 bases and J gave up 6 bases; unmatched junction bases: 0. The CDR3 extends over 12 amino acids. For the CDR3, the DNA is TGTGCCAGCAGTTTGGGACAGGCTGAAGCTTTCTTT. Translating it yields CASSLGQAEAFF.

The chain uses TRBV15 and TRBJ1-3, with D maybe TRBD1 (5 bases). The CDR3 is made up of 14 amino acids. Germline V gene data show CDR1 as LNHNV and CDR2 as YYDKDF (reference sequence). V was trimmed by 3 bases and J by 0 bases, leaving 6 bases between them. The CDR3 sequence: CATSRDISGNTIYF. The CDR3 DNA reads as TGTGCCACCAGCAGGGACATCTCTGGAAACACCATATATTTT.

The chain has TRBV6-5 and TRBJ1-5; no clear D gene. Trimming removed 7 bases from V and 4 bases from J, with 17 bases in between. CDR1 and CDR2 from the germline V gene are MNHEY and SVGAGI. This CDR3 contains 15 residues. The CDR3 DNA reads TGTGCCAGCACCCTCCAAGGGCGGCTTAATCAGCCCCAGCATTTT. Translating gives CASTLQGRLNQPQHF.

The chain links TRBV5-6 to TRBJ1-1, with 10 bases fitting TRBD1. This CDR3 is 17 amino acids long. From germline, CDR1 is SGHDT and CDR2 YYEEEE. J lost 4 bases, V lost 4 bases, and 13 bases had no gene match. CDR3 protein: CASSALTGGRLGTEAFF. In DNA, the CDR3 is TGTGCCAGCAGCGCCTTGACAGGGGGCAGGTTGGGCACTGAAGCTTTCTTT.

The rearrangement links TRBV14 to TRBJ1-1, with D maybe TRBD1 (5 bases). The CDR3 covers 17 residues. CDR1 is SGHDN, CDR2 FVKESK, per germline. Trimming removed 0 bases at V and 1 base at J, with 15 bases between. The CDR3 reads CASSQDGKGPQNTEAFF. The CDR3 DNA follows: TGTGCCAGCAGCCAAGATGGGAAGGGACCACAGAACACTGAAGCTTTCTTT.

The chain is built from TRBV25-1 and TRBJ2-3, with a weak D call TRBD1 (6 bases). This CDR3 contains 15 residues. From germline, CDR1 is MGHDK and CDR2 SYGVNS. V was trimmed by 6 bases and J by 5 bases, leaving 18 bases between them. CDR3: CASRGDRRGVDTQYF. For the CDR3, the DNA is TGTGCCAGCAGGGGAGACAGGAGAGGGGTAGATACGCAGTATTTT.

J is TRBJ2-1 and V is TRBV5-6, with TRBD2 matching over 8 bases. From germline, CDR1 is SGHDT and CDR2 YYEEEE. Trimming took 7 bases from V and 7 from J; bases not matched to a gene: 7. The CDR3 runs 13 residues. The CDR3, as DNA: TGTGCCAGCGGTTTTGGCGGGGGGAATGAGCAGTTCTTC. It specifies CASGFGGGNEQFF.

The chain has TRBV6-5 and TRBJ2-3; 11 bases align to TRBD1. The CDR3 length is 15 residues. V was clipped by 6 bases and J by 2 bases; unmatched bases: 4. Germline CDR1 reads MNHEY; CDR2 reads SVGAGI. The CDR3 DNA reads as TGTGCCAGCAGCCGGACAGGGGGCGACACAGATACGCAGTATTTT. The encoded protein is CASSRTGGDTDTQYF.

The J gene is TRBJ1-2, the V gene TRBV6-5; TRBD1 aligns across 7 bases. Germline V lookup: CDR1 MNHEY, CDR2 SVGAGI. The CDR3 loop spans 15 amino acids. The V and J ends lost 6 bases and 4 bases, in that order; junction bases with no gene match: 11. CDR3 DNA: TGTGCCAGCAGAGACCCATTCGGGACAGTCTATGGCTACACCTTC. Its translation is CASRDPFGTVYGYTF.

This chain connects TRBV6-1 to TRBJ2-5, with TRBD2 matching 15 bases. V was clipped by 7 bases and J by 3 bases; unmatched bases: 9. Looked up from germline, CDR1 is MNHNS and CDR2 is SASEGT. This CDR3 comprises 17 residues. The chain's CDR3 is CASTDPGLAGGKETQYF. The CDR3 DNA is TGTGCCAGCACTGACCCCGGACTAGCGGGGGGGAAAGAGACCCAGTACTTC.

V is TRBV6-5 and J is TRBJ1-1, with a tentative D call TRBD1 (5 bases). This CDR3 region has 16 residues. In germline, CDR1 is MNHEY, CDR2 SVGAGI. The ends were cut back, 2 bases at V and 1 base at J, with 14 bases in the middle. CDR3 in DNA: TGTGCCAGCAGTTACAGGGGCGTCGGGGCGAACACTGAAGCTTTCTTT. It codes for CASSYRGVGANTEAFF.

This chain connects TRBV9 to TRBJ1-3, with a weak D call TRBD1 (5 bases). The CDR3 consists of 15 residues. CDR1 and CDR2 from the germline V gene are SGDLS and YYNGEE. The V end was cut by 3 bases, the J end by 7 bases, with 17 bases between. The CDR3 region has the DNA TGTGCCAGCAGCGCGGTGACAGCTCAAAGGAACACCATATATTTT. Translating gives CASSAVTAQRNTIYF.

In this sample, this clone turned up a few times. The chain uses TRBV6-2 or TRBV6-3 and TRBJ1-5; no clear D gene. V shed 2 bases and J shed 3 bases, with 8 bases lying between them. The V gene's germline CDR1 is MNHEY and CDR2 SVGEGT. The CDR3 is made up of 14 amino acids. The CDR3 DNA reads TGTGCCAGCAGTTACATAGTGGTCAATCAGCCCCAGCATTTT. Translation gives CASSYIVVNQPQHF.